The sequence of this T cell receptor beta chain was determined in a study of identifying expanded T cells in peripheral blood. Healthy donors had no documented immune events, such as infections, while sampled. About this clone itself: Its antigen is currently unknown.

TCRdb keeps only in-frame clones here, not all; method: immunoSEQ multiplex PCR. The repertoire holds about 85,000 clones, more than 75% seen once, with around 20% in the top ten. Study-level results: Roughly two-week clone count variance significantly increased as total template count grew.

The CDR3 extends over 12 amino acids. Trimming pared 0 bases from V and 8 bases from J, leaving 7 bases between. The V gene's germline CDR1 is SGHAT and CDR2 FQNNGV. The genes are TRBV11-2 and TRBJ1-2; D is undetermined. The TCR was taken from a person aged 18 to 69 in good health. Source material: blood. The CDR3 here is CASSLERNGYTF. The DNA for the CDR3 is TGTGCCAGCAGCTTAGAAAGGAACGGCTACACCTTC. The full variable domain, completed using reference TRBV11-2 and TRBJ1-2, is EAGVAQSPRYKIIEKRQSVAFWCNPISGHATLYWYQQILGQGPKLLIQFQNNGVVDDSQLPKDRFSAERLKGVDSTLKIQPAKLEDSAVYLCASSLERNGYTFGSGTRLTVV.